These T cell receptor beta chains were read from a single sample in a study of blood T cell repertoires in COVID-19. Profiled with immunoSEQ multiplex PCR; TCRdb holds only in-frame clones, not every one. The table has roughly 86,000 clones, about 78% seen once; the top ten hold approximately 8.7%. Sequenced material: peripheral blood. Receptors originate from a middle-aged man who had recovered from COVID-19. Both conserved end residues are part of each CDR3. D genes are given only for firm matches. Size tells how often a clone was seen (once, few, many) or the class of an expanded clone, and some rows leave it out.

abundance	v_gene	j_gene	d_gene	CDR3aa	CDR3nt
NA	TRBV6-6	TRBJ1-5	NA	CASGLYSNQPQHF	TGTGCCAGCGGGCTGTATAGCAATCAGCCCCAGCATTTT
NA	TRBV5-4	TRBJ2-7	NA	CASSLGGLTSVPSYEQYF	TGTGCCAGCAGCTTGGGGGGGCTTACTAGCGTACCCTCCTACGAGCAGTACTTC
NA	TRBV5-6	TRBJ2-1	TRBD2	CASSPGLATNEQFF	TGTGCCAGCAGCCCGGGACTAGCAACGAATGAGCAGTTCTTC
NA	TRBV5-4	TRBJ1-1	NA	CASSLTGQTEAFF	TGTGCCAGCAGCTTGACAGGGCAGACTGAAGCTTTCTTT
NA	TRBV3-1/TRBV3-2	TRBJ1-6	NA	CASSQAGYNSPLHF	TGTGCCAGCAGCCAAGCAGGGTATAATTCACCCCTCCACTTT
NA	TRBV5-1	TRBJ1-1	NA	CASSAGLRFGTEAFF	TGCGCCAGCAGCGCGGGATTGAGGTTCGGTACTGAAGCTTTCTTT
NA	TRBV11-2	TRBJ2-3	TRBD2	CASSLRLAGPRGPDTQYF	TGTGCCAGCAGCTTAAGACTAGCGGGCCCACGGGGCCCAGATACGCAGTATTTT
NA	TRBV12-5	TRBJ2-5	NA	CASGREGYGETQYF	TGTGCTAGTGGTCGAGAGGGTTATGGGGAGACCCAGTACTTC
NA	TRBV2	TRBJ2-7	TRBD1	CASRRQGGSEQYF	TGTGCCAGCAGAAGACAGGGTGGAAGCGAGCAGTACTTC
NA	TRBV13	TRBJ1-2	NA	CASSFTGIPNYGYTF	TGTGCCAGCAGCTTTACAGGGATTCCTAACTATGGCTACACCTTC
NA	TRBV7-2	TRBJ2-1	TRBD1	CASSLAPGGTTYNEQFF	TGTGCCAGCAGCTTAGCGCCAGGGGGAACCACCTACAATGAGCAGTTCTTC
NA	TRBV19	TRBJ2-3	NA	CASRARAGDTQYF	TGTGCCAGTAGGGCTAGAGCAGGGGATACGCAGTATTTT
NA	TRBV7-2	TRBJ2-7	NA	CASSLLAHEQYF	TGTGCCAGCAGCTTACTAGCGCACGAGCAGTACTTC
few	TRBV2	TRBJ1-3	NA	CASSGAGVTGNTIYF	TGTGCCAGCAGTGGCGCAGGGGTAACTGGAAACACCATATATTTT
few	TRBV2	TRBJ2-7	NA	CASSDKVAGYEQYF	TGTGCCAGCAGTGATAAAGTTGCCGGCTACGAGCAGTACTTC
once	TRBV5-1	TRBJ1-1	TRBD1	CASTVGQGAEAFF	TGCGCCAGCACCGTGGGACAGGGGGCCGAAGCTTTCTTT
NA	TRBV6-4	TRBJ2-3	NA	CASSDSPGTDTQYF	TGTGCCAGCAGTGACTCGCCAGGCACAGATACGCAGTATTTT
NA	TRBV18	TRBJ2-2	NA	CASSPGGSTGELFF	TGTGCCAGCTCACCAGGGGGGAGCACCGGGGAGCTGTTTTTT
once	TRBV3-1/TRBV3-2	TRBJ1-2	NA	CASSQAPPGYSYTF	TGTGCCAGCAGCCAAGCGCCGCCAGGGTACAGCTACACCTTC
NA	TRBV28	TRBJ1-1	NA	CASTPDKNTEAFF	TGTGCCAGCACCCCAGACAAGAACACTGAAGCTTTCTTT
NA	TRBV28	TRBJ2-7	TRBD2	CASTGTRYEQYF	TGTGCCAGCACCGGGACTAGATACGAGCAGTACTTC
NA	TRBV3-1/TRBV3-2	TRBJ1-2	NA	CASSQESAGRYGYTF	TGTGCCAGCAGCCAAGAATCGGCGGGAAGGTATGGCTACACCTTC
NA	TRBV19	TRBJ1-5	TRBD1	CASRAGTGNQPQHF	TGTGCCAGTAGGGCTGGGACAGGGAATCAGCCCCAGCATTTT
NA	TRBV6-5	TRBJ2-1	NA	CASLPGLSYNEQFF	TGTGCCAGTCTTCCGGGACTCTCCTACAATGAGCAGTTCTTC
few	TRBV2	TRBJ2-3	TRBD2	CASSDIGGRPPPTDTQYF	TGTGCCAGCAGTGATATTGGCGGGAGGCCGCCACCCACAGATACGCAGTATTTT
NA	TRBV6-1	TRBJ2-4	TRBD1	CASSEAEDRARF	TGTGCCAGCAGTGAAGCGGAGGACAGGGCCAGGTTC
once	TRBV3-1/TRBV3-2	TRBJ2-4	NA	CASSPDTVSSKNIQYF	TGTGCCAGCAGCCCTGACACGGTGTCATCCAAAAACATTCAGTACTTC
NA	TRBV3-1/TRBV3-2	TRBJ2-1	TRBD2	CASSRVTSGTNEQFF	TGTGCCAGCAGCCGTGTAACTAGCGGGACTAATGAGCAGTTCTTC
NA	TRBV4-2	TRBJ2-2	NA	CASSQDNRLTNTGELFF	TGTGCCAGCAGCCAAGATAACCGACTGACGAACACCGGGGAGCTGTTTTTT
NA	TRBV5-1	TRBJ1-2	TRBD1	CASSGGQGELYGYTF	TGCGCCAGCAGCGGGGGACAGGGGGAACTCTATGGCTACACCTTC
NA	TRBV10-2	TRBJ1-1	NA	CASSERQIMNTEAFF	TGCGCCAGCAGTGAAAGACAGATCATGAACACTGAAGCTTTCTTT
once	TRBV6-5	TRBJ2-3	NA	CASSPVQAVDTQYF	TGTGCCAGCAGTCCAGTCCAGGCCGTGGATACGCAGTATTTT
NA	TRBV7-9	TRBJ2-7	TRBD1	CASSIVDRGRHEQYF	TGTGCCAGCAGCATAGTGGACAGGGGGCGCCACGAGCAGTACTTC
NA	TRBV5-1	TRBJ2-5	NA	CASSLGATRQETQYF	TGCGCCAGCAGCTTGGGCGCGACTAGACAAGAGACCCAGTACTTC
NA	TRBV5-1	TRBJ1-1	NA	CASSATGDNTEAFF	TGCGCCAGCAGCGCGACAGGAGACAACACTGAAGCTTTCTTT
NA	TRBV5-1	TRBJ2-3	TRBD2	CASSLSLAGSTDTQYF	TGCGCCAGCAGCTTGTCCCTAGCGGGGAGCACAGATACGCAGTATTTT
NA	TRBV6-5	TRBJ1-5	NA	CASSTRGFQPQHF	TGTGCCAGCAGTACCCGGGGGTTTCAGCCCCAGCATTTT
NA	TRBV12-3/TRBV12-4	TRBJ1-1	NA	CASSLWSTEAFF	TGTGCCAGCAGTCTTTGGAGCACTGAAGCTTTCTTT
NA	TRBV21-1	TRBJ1-5	NA	CASIPSAGTQHF	TGTGCCAGCATTCCATCAGCAGGGACCCAGCATTTT
NA	TRBV6-1	TRBJ1-2	TRBD1	CASSERTGGYGYTF	TGTGCCAGCAGTGAACGGACAGGGGGATATGGCTACACCTTC
NA	TRBV18	TRBJ1-6	NA	CASSPRGSGSPLHF	TGTGCCAGCTCACCCAGGGGATCGGGCTCACCCCTCCACTTT
NA	TRBV5-6	TRBJ2-3	TRBD2	CASSWPEAGDPTDTQYF	TGTGCCAGCAGCTGGCCCGAAGCGGGGGACCCCACAGATACGCAGTATTTT
NA	TRBV9	TRBJ1-3	NA	CASSVAGTGNTIYF	TGTGCCAGCAGCGTAGCAGGGACTGGAAACACCATATATTTT
NA	TRBV21-1	TRBJ1-1	NA	CASSRPWDRGQKAFF	TGTGCCAGCAGCCGCCCGTGGGACAGGGGACAGAAAGCTTTCTTT
NA	TRBV5-1	TRBJ2-3	TRBD2	CASSSGGGTDTQYF	TGCGCCAGCAGCTCCGGGGGGGGGACAGATACGCAGTATTTT
NA	TRBV3-1/TRBV3-2	TRBJ1-6	NA	CASSHANRNSPLHF	TGTGCCAGCAGCCACGCAAACAGGAATTCACCCCTCCACTTT
NA	TRBV24-1	TRBJ2-1	NA	CATSDAGVHEQFF	TGTGCCACCAGTGATGCAGGGGTCCATGAGCAGTTCTTC
few	TRBV7-9	TRBJ1-1	NA	CASSLKRMNTEAFF	TGTGCCAGCAGCTTAAAGCGAATGAACACTGAAGCTTTCTTT
NA	TRBV6-5	TRBJ1-6	NA	CASSRTLSYSPLHF	TGTGCCAGCAGCCGGACACTTTCTTATTCACCCCTCCACTTT
NA	TRBV5-4	TRBJ2-7	TRBD1	CASSIQGATTYEQYF	TGTGCCAGCAGCATCCAGGGGGCAACTACCTACGAGCAGTACTTC
NA	TRBV19	TRBJ1-5	NA	CASSIQAGGNQPQHF	TGTGCCAGTAGTATTCAGGCCGGAGGAAATCAGCCCCAGCATTTT
few	TRBV6-2/TRBV6-3	TRBJ2-7	TRBD2	CASSYLGTSGRTNEQYF	TGTGCCAGCAGTTATCTGGGGACTAGCGGGAGAACGAACGAGCAGTACTTC
NA	TRBV7-3	TRBJ2-1	TRBD2	CASSSTVLPAGINNEQFF	TGTGCCAGCAGCTCCACTGTCCTTCCAGCGGGAATAAACAATGAGCAGTTCTTC
NA	TRBV28	TRBJ2-2	TRBD1	CASSKAGTGNTGELFF	TGTGCCAGCAGTAAGGCCGGGACAGGGAACACCGGGGAGCTGTTTTTT
many	TRBV19	TRBJ1-1	NA	CASAQYMNTEAFF	TGTGCCAGTGCACAGTACATGAACACTGAAGCTTTCTTT
NA	TRBV9	TRBJ2-3	NA	CASSVEWGPTDTQYF	TGTGCCAGCAGCGTAGAGTGGGGGCCGACAGATACGCAGTATTTT
NA	TRBV3-1/TRBV3-2	TRBJ1-2	NA	CASSQPGGTSFF	TGTGCCAGCAGCCAGCCGGGAGGGACCTCTTTCTTC
NA	TRBV19	TRBJ2-3	TRBD2	CASSTASGGGTDTQYF	TGTGCCAGTAGCACAGCTAGCGGGGGCGGCACAGATACGCAGTATTTT
NA	TRBV27	TRBJ1-4	TRBD1	CASSSLGTGATNEKLFF	TGTGCCAGCAGTTCCCTCGGAACAGGGGCGACTAATGAAAAACTGTTTTTT